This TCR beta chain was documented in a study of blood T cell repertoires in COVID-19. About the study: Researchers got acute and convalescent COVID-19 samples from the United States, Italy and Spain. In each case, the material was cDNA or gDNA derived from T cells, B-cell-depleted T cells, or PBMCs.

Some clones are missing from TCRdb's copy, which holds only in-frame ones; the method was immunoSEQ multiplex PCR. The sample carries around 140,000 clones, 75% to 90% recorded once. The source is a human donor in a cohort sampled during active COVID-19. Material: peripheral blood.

In DNA, the CDR3 is TGTGCCAGCAGCCAAGATTTTGGGGCTAGCGAGCAGTACTTC. Its protein product is CASSQDFGASEQYF. The chain is built from TRBV14 and TRBJ2-7; tentatively, D is TRBD1 (5 bases). Germline CDR1 reads SGHDN; CDR2 reads FVKESK. V was pared by 0 bases and J by 6 bases, with 12 bases between. This CDR3 contains 14 residues.